This T cell receptor beta chain was documented in a study of shared clonotypes between healthy human individuals. The V end was cut by 3 bases, the J end by 4 bases, with 13 bases between. Germline-derived CDR1 and CDR2 are SGHRS and YFSETQ. The length of the CDR3 is 15 residues. Generated by immunoSEQ multiplex PCR, the TCRdb table keeps only in-frame clones and is missing some. Of more than 500,000 clones detected, 90% to 96% appear once; the ten largest clones hold about 0.068%. Study-level findings and limits: The study's rarefaction showed incomplete sorted-subset sequencing despite large depth.

Concerning this clone: Its cognate antigen is unknown.

The source of this sequence is a woman aged 25 to 45 in good health. The genes are TRBV5-1 and TRBJ2-2; possibly TRBD1 or TRBD2 for D (5 bases each). The sample comprised naive CD4+ T cells sorted from blood. Described subset: CD45RA+ positively selected. CDR3 protein: CASSSWSGGTGELFF. The CDR3 bases are TGCGCCAGCAGCTCCTGGTCTGGGGGCACCGGGGAGCTGTTTTTT.